Each of the 25 T cell receptor beta chains below was sequenced from the same sample in a study of T cell repertoires in cytomegalovirus infection. TCRdb re-derived calls from the reads in MiXCR, one entry per CDR3 protein. Of 600,000 to 800,000 distinct CDR3 sequences in the sample, roughly 24% were seen once. The sequencing sample was made of CD8+ T cells from PBMCs. Every receptor here comes from a human donor in good health (CMV status not recorded). Some clones in this sample may be carry-over from other donors' samples.

This clonotype was seen more than once but under ten times. The chain links TRBV20-1 to TRBJ1-2, with a possible D match to TRBD1 (5 bases). Germline loops: CDR1 DFQATT, CDR2 SNEGSKA (reference sequence). Deletions cut 6 bases from V and 8 bases from J, with 7 bases between. The CDR3 length is 9 residues. The CDR3 DNA sequence: TGCAGTGCGAGACAGGGCTACACCTTC. It encodes CSARQGYTF.

This clonotype was recorded at least ten times. This chain links TRBV7-2 with TRBJ2-7; D unresolved. V lost 5 bases and J lost 4, with 21 bases in between. The CDR3 length is 16 residues. From germline, CDR1 is SGHTA and CDR2 FQGNSA. The CDR3 is CASSPYGSTVIYEQYV. The CDR3 DNA reads as TGTGCCAGCAGCCCCTACGGGTCTACGGTGATTTACGAGCAGTACGTC.

This clonotype was seen a handful of times. The genes are TRBV7-9 and TRBJ2-3, with 9 bases that match TRBD2. After removal of 3 bases from V and 4 bases from J, the junction contained 5 bases not matched to a gene. The CDR3 has 15 amino acids. Germline V CDR1 and CDR2: SEHNR, FQNEAQ (reference sequence). This CDR3 is CASSFRGGAPDTQYF. CDR3 DNA sequence: TGTGCCAGCAGCTTCCGCGGGGGGGCCCCAGATACGCAGTATTTT.

The chain joins TRBV5-4 to TRBJ2-7; D is perhaps TRBD1 (6 bases). The V gene's germline CDR1 is SGHNT and CDR2 YYREEE (reference sequence). V was cut by 9 bases and J by 4 bases, with 20 bases left in between. The CDR3 loop spans 14 amino acids. The CDR3 DNA sequence: TGTGCCACCGACCGAGACGGGACAACGTACGAGCAGTACTTC. Translation gives CATDRDGTTYEQYF.

Many counts were recorded for this clonotype. This chain uses TRBV14 with TRBJ1-4, with a tentative D call TRBD1 (5 bases). V was cut by 0 bases and J by 4 bases, with 12 bases left in between. CDR1 is SGHDN and CDR2 is FVKESK in the germline V gene. The CDR3 has 16 amino acids. CDR3 nucleotides: TGTGCCAGCAGCCAAGAAAGGGCAGGGTTTAATGAAAAACTGTTTTTT. It codes for CASSQERAGFNEKLFF.

Turning to this clonotype: A junction boundary mismatches the germline segment, possibly from a read error. V usage is TRBV12-3 or TRBV12-4 and J usage is TRBJ1-2; 11 nucleotides line up with TRBD1. The CDR3 extends over 14 amino acids. The CDR3 spells CANSSGQGAYGYTF. For the CDR3, the DNA is TGTGCCAACAGTTCCGGACAGGGGGCCTATGGCTACACCTTC.

There are many counts of this clonotype. This sequence joins TRBV28 and TRBJ2-1, with 8 bases identical to TRBD1. J was trimmed by 9 bases and V by 4 bases; bases with no gene match: 14. The germline V gene encodes CDR1 MDHEN and CDR2 SYDVKM. The CDR3 length is 16 residues. The CDR3 sequence: CASSSQTGATTGEQFF. As DNA, the CDR3 is TGTGCCAGCAGTTCGCAGACAGGGGCTACAACGGGTGAGCAGTTCTTC. Complete variable domain (other parts from reference TRBV28 and TRBJ2-1): DVKVTQSSRYLVKRTGEKVFLECVQDMDHENMFWYRQDPGLGLRLIYFSYDVKMKEKGDIPEGYSVSREKKERFSLILESASTNQTSMYLCASSSQTGATTGEQFFGPGTRLTVL.

This clonotype was counted ten times or more. The chain has TRBV12-5 and TRBJ2-5, with 7 bases that match TRBD2. The CDR3 length is 13 residues. Germline-derived CDR1 and CDR2 are LGHNT and FRNRAP. Losses at the gene ends were 4 bases for V and 5 bases for J; bases not matched to a gene: 4. The CDR3 region is CASGSGGRETQYF. CDR3 DNA sequence: TGTGCTAGTGGTTCGGGGGGACGGGAGACCCAGTACTTC.

The chain links TRBV6-1 to TRBJ2-1; D might be TRBD2 (6 bases). V was cut by 10 bases and J by 4 bases, with 14 bases left in between. This CDR3 spans 13 amino acids. In germline, CDR1 is MNHNS, CDR2 SASEGT. CDR3 protein: CAMRDSTYNEQFF. CDR3 nucleotide sequence: TGTGCCATGCGGGACTCGACTTACAATGAGCAGTTCTTC.

This clonotype was counted between two and nine times. The V and J genes are TRBV6-5 and TRBJ2-5; perhaps TRBD1 as D (6 bases). Germline V CDR1 and CDR2: MNHEY, SVGAGI. Trimming removed 7 bases from V and 4 bases from J, with 10 bases in between. This CDR3 has 12 residues. In DNA form, the CDR3 reads TGTGCCAGCACCCCCAGGGGAGAGACCCAGTACTTC. It is translated as CASTPRGETQYF.

In this sample, this clonotype turned up many times. This sequence joins TRBV7-8 and TRBJ2-5; D may correspond to TRBD1 or TRBD2 (5 bases each). Germline V gives CDR1 SGHVS, CDR2 FQNEAQ. V dropped 1 base and J dropped 10 bases, with 22 bases sitting between them. The CDR3 spans 16 residues. The DNA for the CDR3 is TGTGCCAGCAGCTTAGAGATGGCAGGGTCCCTGGGGGACCAGTACTTC. It codes for CASSLEMAGSLGDQYF.

The sample holds many counts of this clonotype. The V call is TRBV7-2, the J call TRBJ2-5; TRBD2 aligns across 8 bases. CDR3 length: 15 amino acids. Germline V lookup: CDR1 SGHTA, CDR2 FQGNSA. The V and J ends lost 3 bases and 4 bases, in that order; junction bases with no gene match: 7. This CDR3 is CASSFPGLGRETQYF. CDR3 sequence (DNA): TGTGCCAGCAGCTTCCCGGGACTAGGGCGAGAGACCCAGTACTTC.

Worth noting for this clonotype: Sequence at one end of the junction differs from germline and may be a read error. The chain combines TRBV6-1 with TRBJ2-1, with D tentatively TRBD2 (5 bases). The CDR3 covers 16 residues. In germline, CDR1 is MNHNS, CDR2 SASEGT. The CDR3 DNA follows: TGTGCCAACAGTACGCGGGCCGGTGGCCCCTACAATGAGCAGTTCTTC. Amino acid sequence: CANSTRAGGPYNEQFF.

The rearrangement joins TRBV19 to TRBJ1-5, with 7 bases lining up with TRBD1. CDR3 size: 15 residues. V shed 5 bases, J shed 7 bases, and the junction held 11 bases outside the gene matches. In germline, CDR1 is LNHDA, CDR2 SQIVND (reference sequence). CDR3 protein: CASSWTTGSRQPQHF. The CDR3, as DNA: TGTGCCAGTAGTTGGACGACAGGGTCTAGGCAGCCCCAGCATTTT.

This clonotype was picked up a small number of times. The chain carries TRBV20-1 and TRBJ1-1; no clear D. Trimming shortened V by 5 bases and J by 5 bases, and 12 bases separated the two germline ends. Per germline, CDR1 DFQATT and CDR2 SNEGSKA (reference sequence). This CDR3 contains 12 residues. The CDR3 sequence: CSAAVPRTEAFF. The CDR3 DNA reads as TGCAGTGCTGCGGTGCCCCGTACTGAAGCTTTCTTT.

This clonotype has a handful of counts. The chain carries TRBV7-3 and TRBJ2-2; 8 nucleotides agree with TRBD2. With 4 bases clipped from V and 3 bases from J, the junction kept 4 bases outside the gene matches. Germline V gene sequence: CDR1 SGHTA, CDR2 FQGTGA. The length of the CDR3 is 15 residues. The CDR3 coding sequence is TGTGCCAGCAGCTCGGGACTAGGGGACACCGGGGAGCTGTTTTTT. Translation gives CASSSGLGDTGELFF.

The J gene is TRBJ2-2, the V gene TRBV5-5; TRBD2 agrees at 8 bases. This CDR3 has 18 residues. J was trimmed by 3 bases and V by 9 bases; bases with no gene match: 19. Germline V CDR1 and CDR2: SGHKS, YYEKEE (reference sequence). This chain's CDR3 is CAIPLGDVLAEDTGELFF. In DNA, the CDR3 is TGTGCCATCCCCCTTGGGGACGTACTAGCGGAGGACACCGGGGAGCTGTTTTTT.

V gene TRBV12-3 or TRBV12-4 combines with J gene TRBJ2-1; TRBD2 matches 7 bases. The CDR3 is made up of 14 amino acids. V gave up 0 bases and J gave up 7 bases; unmatched junction bases: 3. Written as DNA, the CDR3 is TGTGCCAGCAGTTTAGCCCGGGGGGTGAATGAGCAGTTCTTC. Its translation is CASSLARGVNEQFF.

The V gene is TRBV15, the J gene TRBJ1-2; 7 positions match TRBD1. Germline V gene data show CDR1 as LNHNV and CDR2 as YYDKDF (reference sequence). The CDR3 totals 12 residues. The trim removed 8 bases at V and 4 bases at J, leaving 4 bases unmatched. This CDR3 is CATWDSFYGYTF. The CDR3 DNA reads TGTGCCACCTGGGACAGCTTCTATGGCTACACCTTC.

There are many counts of this clonotype. This chain's CDR3 is CASSLVPMGTEAFF. CDR3 DNA sequence: TGTGCCAGCAGCTTAGTCCCCATGGGCACTGAAGCTTTCTTT. The chain uses TRBV7-9 and TRBJ1-1; D gene uncertain. V was clipped by 1 base and J by 4 bases, with 10 bases between them. Germline values: CDR1 SEHNR, CDR2 FQNEAQ (reference sequence). The CDR3 has 14 amino acids.

This clonotype was observed a few times. This chain uses TRBV20-1 with TRBJ2-1; 14 nucleotides align to TRBD2. The V gene end was trimmed by 3 bases and the J gene end by 7 bases; junction bases not matched to a gene: 14. The CDR3 consists of 18 residues. Germline V gene sequence: CDR1 DFQATT, CDR2 SNEGSKA (reference sequence). The CDR3 DNA reads as TGCAGTGCTAGTAGGGGACTAGCGGGGGTCGGAGAAAGTAATGAGCAGTTCTTC. This encodes CSASRGLAGVGESNEQFF.

The gene calls are TRBV7-9 and TRBJ1-1; D perhaps matches TRBD1 (6 bases). CDR3 length equals 14 residues. Germline CDR1 and CDR2: SEHNR and FQNEAQ (reference sequence). V dropped 5 bases and J dropped 4 bases, with 14 bases sitting between them. The CDR3 reads CASSPPGTLTEAFF. The CDR3 region has the DNA TGTGCCAGCAGCCCACCCGGGACACTCACTGAAGCTTTCTTT.

Many counts were recorded for this clonotype. The rearrangement joins TRBV14 to TRBJ1-1; tentatively, D is TRBD1 (5 bases). Looked up from germline, CDR1 is SGHDN and CDR2 is FVKESK. The CDR3 sequence is 17 residues long. Between the trimmed V and J ends, which lost 0 bases and 1 base, there was a span of 15 bases. The CDR3 DNA follows: TGTGCCAGCAGCCAAGACCGGGACCCATCGTGGAACACTGAAGCTTTCTTT. It is translated as CASSQDRDPSWNTEAFF.

This clonotype was counted a few times. The gene calls are TRBV2 and TRBJ1-1; D possibly corresponds to TRBD1 (5 bases). The V end was cut by 4 bases, the J end by 4 bases, with 22 bases between. CDR1 is SNHLY, CDR2 FYNNEI, per germline. The CDR3 is 17 amino acids. The CDR3 coding sequence is TGTGCCAGCAGTGCAGGCATCGGGGCCTTCGGAAGCACTGAAGCTTTCTTT. Its translation is CASSAGIGAFGSTEAFF.

In this sample, this clonotype turned up a few times. The chain couples TRBV7-9 to TRBJ2-1; 7 bases are shared with TRBD2. This CDR3 region has 14 residues. The V segment lost 7 bases and the J segment 0 bases; nucleotides outside the gene matches: 3. From germline, CDR1 is SEHNR and CDR2 FQNEAQ (reference sequence). The CDR3: CASIGGGSYNEQFF. CDR3 bases: TGTGCCAGCATTGGGGGGGGCTCCTACAATGAGCAGTTCTTC.